This TCR beta chain derives from a study of control samples from healthy donors and cancer patients. This table comes from immunoSEQ multiplex PCR, and its TCRdb copy is limited to in-frame clones, with some not included. Of 110,000 to 150,000 clones in the sample, about 89% were seen once. The sequencing input was blood. The receptor comes from a man between 18 and 35 years old in good health.

DNA for the CDR3: TGTGCCTGGATATTTGGCAGGGCCACTGAAGCTTTCTTT. Protein product: CAWIFGRATEAFF. The chain recombines TRBV30 with TRBJ1-1; weak D call: TRBD1 (5 bases). The CDR3 runs to 13 residues. Per germline, CDR1 GTSNPN and CDR2 SVGIG (reference sequence). Deletions cut 4 bases from V and 4 bases from J, with 13 bases between. Filled out from reference TRBV30 and TRBJ1-1, the complete variable domain reads SQTIHQWPATLVQPVGSPLSLECTVEGTSNPNLYWYRQAAGRGLQLLFYSVGIGQISSEVPQNLSASRPQDRQFILSSKKLLLSDSGFYLCAWIFGRATEAFFGQGTRLTVV.